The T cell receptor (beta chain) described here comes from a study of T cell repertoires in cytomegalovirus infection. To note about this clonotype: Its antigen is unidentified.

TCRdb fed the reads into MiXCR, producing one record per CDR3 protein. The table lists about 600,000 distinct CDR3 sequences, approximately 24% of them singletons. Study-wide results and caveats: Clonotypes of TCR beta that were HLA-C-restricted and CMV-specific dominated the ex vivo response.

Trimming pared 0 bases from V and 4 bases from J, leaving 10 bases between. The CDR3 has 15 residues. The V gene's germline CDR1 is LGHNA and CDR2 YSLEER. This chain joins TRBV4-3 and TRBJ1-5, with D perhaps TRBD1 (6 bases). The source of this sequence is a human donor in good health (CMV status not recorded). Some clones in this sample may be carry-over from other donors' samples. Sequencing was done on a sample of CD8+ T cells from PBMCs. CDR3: CASSQDGGKNQPQHF. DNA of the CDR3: TGCGCCAGCAGCCAAGATGGGGGCAAAAATCAGCCCCAGCATTTT.